A single sample gave rise to the 25 T cell receptor delta chains below, sequenced in a study of γδ T cells in repeated Plasmodium falciparum infection. TCRdb re-called the multiplex PCR reads through CATT. Altogether about 89,000 delta-chain clones are present, more than 1.4% being singletons, with the ten largest covering 9%. Gammadelta T cells were flow-sorted from PBMC into Vgamma9/Vdelta2+ and Vdelta2-negative populations for bulk analysis. The specimen sequenced was gamma-delta T cells from blood. These receptors were taken from a pool of human donors (malaria-infected and uninfected, not separated).

This clone has only a few counts. This DNA's translation and the protein TCRdb lists, from a much larger clone, do not match at residue 5, likely due to a read error; the protein shown is translated from the DNA. The chain uses TRDV1 and TRDJ1; D is unclear. V lost 4 bases to trimming and J lost 6 bases, with 9 bases between them. This CDR3 region has 12 residues. Germline V gives CDR1 TSWWSYY, CDR2 QGS. The CDR3 coding sequence is TGTGCTCTTGGGGGATTGCGGTATAAACTCATCTTT. This codes for CALGGLRYKLIF.

This clone was recorded a few times. The protein that TCRdb holds for this DNA derives from a much larger clone and differs from the translated DNA at residue 17, which likely indicates a read error; the protein shown here is translated from the DNA. The chain recombines TRDV3 with TRDJ1; 9 bases match TRDD3. CDR1 and CDR2 from the germline V gene are TVYSNPD and GDNSRS (reference sequence). The CDR3 length is 21 residues. Here the CDR3 DNA reads TGTGCCTTTAACCTTCCCATAACTGGGGGACGTCCGCCTCAGTACACCGGTAAACTCATCTTT. This sequence encodes CAFNLPITGGRPPQYTGKLIF.

Comment on this clone: A read error is likely here: a far larger clone is one base away. This sample also contains other DNA sequences that code for the same CDR3. J is TRDJ1 and V is TRDV1; D is uncertain. The J gene was missing in TCRdb and was found by matching the end of the DNA to germline. This CDR3 has 19 amino acids. V was shortened by 6 bases and J by 0 bases, with 26 bases between the two germline ends. In germline, CDR1 is TSWWSYY, CDR2 QGS. CDR3 nucleotide sequence: TGTGCTCTTGGAGGGCTGTTTTACGGTTCGTCGTCGTACACCGATAAACTCATCTTT. This gives the protein CALGGLFYGSSSYTDKLIF.

Details on this clone: A read error likely explains this, since a far larger clone differs by one base. The identical CDR3 is also encoded by other nucleotide sequences in the sample. J is TRDJ1 and V is TRDV1, with D possibly being TRDD3 (10 bases). The J gene was not available in TCRdb and was assigned here by matching the DNA to germline segments. CDR3 length: 22 residues. Between the trimmed V and J ends, which lost 3 bases and 8 bases, there was a span of 40 bases. Per germline, CDR1 TSWWSYY and CDR2 QGS. CDR3 DNA: TGTGCTCTTGGGGATCCGAGCCTTCCTACGTACTGGGGGATTAGGATTTCCCCCAAACTCATCTTT. It is translated as CALGDPSLPTYWGIRISPKLIF.

This clone was picked up a small number of times. A far more abundant clone sits one base away, making this likely a read error. This sample includes further DNA sequences coding for the same CDR3. This rearrangement joins TRDV1 to TRDJ1; perhaps TRDD3 as D (5 bases). TCRdb supplies no J gene; here it was assigned by aligning the nucleotide sequence to germline. The CDR3 is made up of 21 amino acids. The V and J ends lost 0 bases and 0 bases respectively, with 26 bases between them. Looked up from germline, CDR1 is TSWWSYY and CDR2 is QGS. CDR3 loop: CALGELAVAGSSRWYTDKLIF. CDR3 coding DNA: TGTGCTCTTGGGGAACTGGCGGTGGCGGGATCCTCAAGGTGGTACACCGATAAACTCATCTTT.

This clone was detected a few times. This DNA's translation differs at residue 11 from TCRdb's protein, which comes from a much larger clone; a read error is likely, and the protein shown is translated from the DNA. The chain joins TRDV1 to TRDJ1; 7 bases line up with TRDD3. This CDR3 has 23 amino acids. Trimming cost V 2 bases and J 0 bases; bases outside gene matches: 27. The germline CDR1 and CDR2 sequences are TSWWSYY and QGS. CDR3 sequence (DNA): TGTGCTCTTGGGGAAACCTTTCGCCTACGACAAACTGGGGTCCGGCCCTACACCGATAAACTCATCTTT. Amino acid sequence: CALGETFRLRQTGVRPYTDKLIF.

This clone was seen a handful of times. TCRdb assigns this DNA the protein of a much larger clone, which departs from its translation at residue 4; this likely reflects a read error, and the protein shown comes from translating the DNA. This chain links TRDV2 with TRDJ1; 11 bases map to TRDD3. No J gene is reported in TCRdb; it was inferred here by comparing the DNA with germline. The CDR3 totals 24 residues. The V gene's germline CDR1 is GEAIGNYY and CDR2 EKD. The CDR3 loop is CACVTVGSNRGQHWGIGSTDKLIF. In DNA form, the CDR3 reads TGTGCCTGTGTCACCGTCGGGTCTAACCGAGGACAGCACTGGGGGATAGGGTCCACCGATAAACTCATCTTT.

Remarks on this clone: TCRdb assigns this DNA the protein of a much larger clone, which departs from its translation at residue 14; this likely reflects a read error, and the protein shown comes from translating the DNA. The chain combines TRDV3 with TRDJ1, with 10 bases lining up with TRDD3. The J gene, missing from TCRdb, was assigned here through DNA to germline matching. The CDR3 is 20 amino acids. V dropped 2 bases and J dropped 0; count of bases not matched to a gene: 21. Per germline, CDR1 TVYSNPD and CDR2 GDNSRS (reference sequence). The CDR3 sequence is CAFARFPTIGGYLHTDKLIF. CDR3 nucleotides: TGTGCCTTTGCCCGGTTTCCTACCATTGGGGGATACCTGCACACCGATAAACTCATCTTT.

A note on this clone: TCRdb records a much larger clone's protein for this DNA, with a difference at residue 10 that likely arises from a read error; the protein given is the translation of the DNA. The V gene is listed as TRDV1; no J gene was called; the table calls TRDD3, which could not be checked here. Looked up from germline, CDR1 is TSWWSYY and CDR2 is QGS. The CDR3 spans 18 residues. The CDR3 sequence is CALGELSTWTPWGMRVIF. The CDR3 bases are TGTGCTCTTGGGGAACTTTCCACGTGGACCCCCTGGGGGATGAGGGTCATCTTT.

In the case of this clone: TCRdb's listed protein matches a much larger clone and diverges from this DNA's translation at residue 3, likely through a read error; the protein shown comes from the DNA. The J gene is TRDJ3, the V gene TRDV2; 9 nucleotides line up with TRDD3. Here the J gene came from matching the DNA to germline, since TCRdb omits it. The CDR3 contains 17 residues. The germline V gene encodes CDR1 GEAIGNYY and CDR2 EKD. CDR3 sequence reads: CARDWGTYSWDTRQMFF. In nucleotides, the CDR3 is TGTGCCCGTGACTGGGGGACTTACTCCTGGGACACCCGACAGATGTTTTTC.

This clone was detected only a few times. The protein that TCRdb holds for this DNA derives from a much larger clone and differs from the translated DNA at residue 7, which likely indicates a read error; the protein shown here is translated from the DNA. The chain combines TRDV2 with TRDJ2; D is uncertain. Because TCRdb records no J gene, it was assigned here through a match of the DNA to germline. The germline gives CDR1 GEAIGNYY, CDR2 EKD. The CDR3 has 18 amino acids. The germline V and J ends were trimmed by 0 bases and 4 bases, with 20 bases remaining between them. The CDR3 DNA is TGTGCCTGTGACACCCGGTGCGACACCCGCCTTTCGACAGCACAACTCTTCTTT. This gives the protein CACDTRCDTRLSTAQLFF.

About this clone: TCRdb lists the protein of a much larger clone for this DNA, which differs at residue 6, so this is likely a read error; the protein given here is translated from the DNA itself. The chain couples TRDV2 to TRDJ1, with 8 nucleotides matching TRDD3. Matching the DNA to germline supplied the J gene, which TCRdb does not give. Per the germline V gene, CDR1 is GEAIGNYY and CDR2 is EKD. Losses at the gene ends were 3 bases for V and 0 bases for J; bases not matched to a gene: 8. The CDR3 is made up of 16 amino acids. The CDR3 coding sequence is TGTGCCTGTGACTACACTGGGGGCTATTACACCGATAAACTCATCTTT. This encodes CACDYTGGYYTDKLIF.

This clone was counted at least ten times. The protein held in TCRdb is that of a much larger clone and does not match this DNA's translation at residue 8, likely because of a read error; the protein shown is translated from the DNA. J is TRDJ3 and V is TRDV2; 7 nucleotides agree with TRDD3. In the absence of a J gene in TCRdb, the DNA was matched to germline to assign it here. V was pared by 3 bases and J by 1 base, with 5 bases of the junction left unmatched. CDR1 and CDR2 from the germline V gene are GEAIGNYY and EKD. The length of the CDR3 is 17 residues. The CDR3 nucleotides are TGTGCCTGTGACTCTACTGGGGAATCCTGGGACACCCGACAGATGTTTTTC. This encodes CACDSTGESWDTRQMFF.

Note on this clone: This is likely an artifact of a read error, given a far larger clone one base away. The rearrangement joins TRDV1 to TRDJ1; unclear D gene. TCRdb lists no J gene, so it was determined here by aligning the DNA to germline. There are 10 residues in the CDR3. With 4 bases removed from V and 7 bases from J, the gap between germline ends came to 4 bases. CDR1 TSWWSYY and CDR2 QGS come from the germline V gene. This CDR3 is CALGGTKLIF. The DNA of the CDR3 is TGTGCTCTTGGGGGCACTAAACTCATCTTT.

This clone has more than one count but fewer than ten. The likely explanation is a read error, given a far larger clone one base away. Other DNA variants within this sample encode the same CDR3. V gene TRDV1 combines with J gene TRDJ1; 11 bases match TRDD3. The CDR3 covers 22 residues. The V gene's germline CDR1 is TSWWSYY and CDR2 QGS. The V segment lost 5 bases and the J segment 3 bases; nucleotides outside the gene matches: 26. DNA for the CDR3: TGTGCTCTTGGGAGAGTACCCCCGATCATTTACTGGGGGATAGCATGCCCCGATAAACTCATCTTT. It encodes CALGRVPPIIYWGIACPDKLIF.

About this clone: The protein given by TCRdb reflects a much larger clone and differs at residue 5 from this DNA's translation, likely from a read error; the protein shown is the DNA's translation. The chain uses TRDV2 and TRDJ2; D might be TRDD1 (5 bases). TCRdb leaves out the J gene; it was filled in here by matching the DNA to germline. Trimming took 3 bases from V and 0 from J, leaving 13 bases between them. Germline CDR1 and CDR2: GEAIGNYY and EKD. The CDR3 length is 16 residues. The CDR3 region is CACDALGKSLTAQLFF. CDR3 DNA: TGTGCCTGTGACGCCCTTGGGAAATCTTTGACAGCACAACTCTTCTTT.

The gene calls are TRDV2 and TRDJ2; TRDD3 aligns across 13 bases. In the absence of a J gene in TCRdb, the DNA was matched to germline to assign it here. V shed 3 bases and J 3 bases; nucleotides not matched to a gene: 6. The CDR3 is 17 residues long. CDR1 and CDR2 (germline): GEAIGNYY, EKD. This CDR3 is CACDVLGDTGVTAQLFF. CDR3 DNA sequence: TGTGCCTGTGACGTACTGGGGGATACGGGCGTGACAGCACAACTCTTCTTT.

This clone was seen repeatedly, ten times or more. The rearrangement links TRDV2 to TRDJ3, with 8 positions matching TRDD3. The trim removed 0 bases at V and 0 bases at J, leaving 6 bases unmatched. This CDR3 is 19 amino acids long. Per the germline V gene, CDR1 is GEAIGNYY and CDR2 is EKD. CDR3 DNA sequence: TGTGCCTGTGACACCGTACTGGGGGCCAGCTCCTGGGACACCCGACAGATGTTTTTC. Encoded protein: CACDTVLGASSWDTRQMFF.

The table lists this clone with a few counts. Since a far larger clone is one base different, this is likely a read error. The sample holds other DNA sequences that translate to the same CDR3. This rearrangement joins TRDV3 to TRDJ2; no clear D. This CDR3 spans 11 amino acids. Germline V lookup: CDR1 TVYSNPD, CDR2 GDNSRS (reference sequence). The DNA for the CDR3 is TGTGCTGCTCCTTTGACGGCACAACTCTTCTTT. It codes for CAAPLTAQLFF.

This clone has a count of ten or more. This clone may be a read error of a much larger clone one base away. The V gene is TRDV1, the J gene TRDJ1; 8 bases are a match to TRDD3. Matching the DNA to germline supplied the J gene, which TCRdb does not give. The germline CDR1 and CDR2 sequences are TSWWSYY and QGS. The CDR3 contains 27 residues. Here the CDR3 DNA reads TGTGCTCCTGGGGAACTAGTATTTTGTCTCCTAGGCCCCCCAACTGGGGGTCCTACTTTGTACACCGATAAACTCATCTTT. It codes for CAPGELVFCLLGPPTGGPTLYTDKLIF.

This clone has a count of ten or more. CDR3 sequence (DNA): TGTGCCTGTGACACCCCTTGGGGGAATCTATACGGGCCCGATAAACTCATCTTT. Translated, it gives CACDTPWGNLYGPDKLIF. The gene calls are TRDV2 and TRDJ1, with 7 nucleotides matching TRDD3. Germline matching of the DNA provided the J gene here, since TCRdb leaves it blank. The germline gives CDR1 GEAIGNYY, CDR2 EKD. The CDR3 consists of 18 residues. V lost 0 bases and J lost 3; bases outside the gene matches: 15.

A word on this clone: This likely traces to a read error, being one base from a far larger clone. Other nucleotide sequences in the sample specify the same CDR3. The chain combines TRDV2 with TRDJ1; the D gene is possibly TRDD3 (6 bases). The J gene, missing from TCRdb, was assigned here through DNA to germline matching. Germline V CDR1 and CDR2: GEAIGNYY, EKD. Trimming left V 0 bases short and J 0 bases short, with 16 bases between. The CDR3 extends over 17 amino acids. The CDR3 region is CACDTVGIPLDTDKLIF. DNA for the CDR3: TGTGCCTGTGACACCGTGGGGATTCCCCTTGACACCGATAAACTCATCTTT.

About this clone: Since a far larger clone is one base different, this is likely a read error. In the same sample, other DNA sequences code for this CDR3. This sequence joins TRDV2 and TRDJ1; possible D gene TRDD3, 5 bases. Trimming cost V 5 bases and J 0 bases, with 33 bases left between them. The V gene's germline CDR1 is GEAIGNYY and CDR2 EKD. The CDR3 has 21 residues. The CDR3: CACVSSRTFRYRLGYTDKLIF. CDR3 bases: TGTGCCTGTGTGTCTTCTCGAACATTCCGATACCGATTGGGGTACACCGATAAACTCATCTTT.

On this clone: The TCRdb protein comes from a much larger clone and disagrees with this DNA's translation at residue 8, likely due to a read error; the protein given here is derived from the DNA. The gene calls are TRDV2 and TRDJ1; 8 bases agree with TRDD3. TCRdb leaves out the J gene; it was filled in here by matching the DNA to germline. V shed 2 bases and J 1 base; nucleotides not matched to a gene: 11. The CDR3 length is 17 residues. Germline CDR1 reads GEAIGNYY; CDR2 reads EKD. CDR3 sequence: CACDSLLRDTGTDKLIF. CDR3 nucleotide sequence: TGTGCCTGTGACAGCCTACTGAGGGATACGGGCACCGATAAACTCATCTTT.

This clone was counted ten times or more. The rearrangement uses TRDV1 and TRDJ1; a weak D match, TRDD3 (5 bases). Trimming stripped 1 base from V and 0 bases from J, with 15 bases between. This CDR3 comprises 17 residues. Germline V gives CDR1 TSWWSYY, CDR2 QGS. Here the CDR3 DNA reads TGTGCTCTTGGGGAACCGCATTTTCCGGGATACACCGATAAACTCATCTTT. Its protein product is CALGEPHFPGYTDKLIF.